In this sample, the clone carrying this T cell receptor (beta chain) turned up a few times. What it binds is unknown. From the reads, TCRdb called clonotypes with MiXCR, one entry per CDR3 protein. Here the sample spans about 700,000 distinct CDR3 sequences, around a third being singletons. This sample stems from a study of T cell repertoires in cytomegalovirus infection. The CDR3 runs 16 residues. Trimming shortened V by 4 bases and J by 11 bases, and 26 bases separated the two germline ends. From germline, CDR1 is SGHNT and CDR2 YYREEE (reference sequence). Study-wide results and limits: Carriers of CMV plus the relevant HLA were identified by cumulative public TCR beta family frequency. Ex vivo responses were dominated by HLA-C-restricted CMV-specific TCR beta clonotypes.

The sample in question was cultured PBMCs, obtained from culture after CMV antigen stimulation. This TCR derives from a human donor in good health (CMV status not recorded). Some clones in this sample may be carry-over from other donors' samples. This chain connects TRBV5-4 to TRBJ2-3; D is perhaps TRBD2 (6 bases). CDR3 region: CASSPKTRERQSGQYF. CDR3 coding DNA: TGTGCCAGCAGCCCCAAGACTAGAGAAAGACAGTCCGGGCAGTATTTT.